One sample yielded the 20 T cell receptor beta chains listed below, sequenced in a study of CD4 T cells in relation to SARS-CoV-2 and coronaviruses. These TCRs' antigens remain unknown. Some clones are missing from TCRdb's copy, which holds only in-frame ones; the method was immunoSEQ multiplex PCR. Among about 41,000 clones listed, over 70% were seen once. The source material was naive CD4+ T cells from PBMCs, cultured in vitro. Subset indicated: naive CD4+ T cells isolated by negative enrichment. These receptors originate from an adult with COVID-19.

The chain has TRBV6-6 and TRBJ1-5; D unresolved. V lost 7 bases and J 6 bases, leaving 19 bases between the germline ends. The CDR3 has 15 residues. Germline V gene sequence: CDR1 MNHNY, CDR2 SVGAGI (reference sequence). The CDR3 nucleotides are TGTGCCAGCACCGAACAAAACAATGCGGGTCAGCCCCAGCATTTT. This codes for CASTEQNNAGQPQHF.

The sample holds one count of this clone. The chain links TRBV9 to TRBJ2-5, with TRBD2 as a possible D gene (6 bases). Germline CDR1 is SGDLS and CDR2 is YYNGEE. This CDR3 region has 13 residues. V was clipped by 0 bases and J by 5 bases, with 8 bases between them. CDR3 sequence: CASSVGGMETQYF. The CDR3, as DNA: TGTGCCAGCAGCGTAGGCGGGATGGAGACCCAGTACTTC.

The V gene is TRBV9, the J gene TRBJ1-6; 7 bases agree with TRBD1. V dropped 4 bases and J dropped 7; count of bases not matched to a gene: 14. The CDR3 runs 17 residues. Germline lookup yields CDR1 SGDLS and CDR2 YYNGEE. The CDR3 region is CASSPGEGGYRNSPLHF. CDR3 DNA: TGTGCCAGCAGCCCGGGGGAAGGGGGCTATCGAAATTCACCCCTCCACTTT.

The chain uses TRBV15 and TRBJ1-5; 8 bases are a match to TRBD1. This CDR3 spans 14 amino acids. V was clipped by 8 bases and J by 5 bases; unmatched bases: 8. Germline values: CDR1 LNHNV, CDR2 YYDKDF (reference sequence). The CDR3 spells CATPRDRTDQPQHF. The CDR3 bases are TGTGCCACCCCCCGGGACAGGACCGATCAGCCCCAGCATTTT.

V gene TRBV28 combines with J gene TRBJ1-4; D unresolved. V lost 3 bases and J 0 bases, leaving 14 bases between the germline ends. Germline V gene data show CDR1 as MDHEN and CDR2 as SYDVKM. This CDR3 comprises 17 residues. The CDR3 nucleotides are TGTGCCAGCAGTTTCTACTCGGGGAGGGCAACTAATGAAAAACTGTTTTTT. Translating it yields CASSFYSGRATNEKLFF.

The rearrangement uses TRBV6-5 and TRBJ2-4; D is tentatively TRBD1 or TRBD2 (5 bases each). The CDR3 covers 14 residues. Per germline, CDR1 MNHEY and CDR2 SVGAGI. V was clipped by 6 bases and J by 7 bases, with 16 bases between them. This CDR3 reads CASSKNGAANIQYF. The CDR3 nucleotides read TGTGCCAGCAGCAAGAACGGGGCCGCGAACATTCAGTACTTC.

The DNA of the CDR3 is TGTGCCAGCAGTGATTACGAGCAGTACTTC. Its protein is CASSDYEQYF. The chain recombines TRBV2 with TRBJ2-7; D is ambiguous. This CDR3 comprises 10 residues. The germline gives CDR1 SNHLY, CDR2 FYNNEI. V lost 3 bases, J lost 4 bases, and 1 base lay in between.

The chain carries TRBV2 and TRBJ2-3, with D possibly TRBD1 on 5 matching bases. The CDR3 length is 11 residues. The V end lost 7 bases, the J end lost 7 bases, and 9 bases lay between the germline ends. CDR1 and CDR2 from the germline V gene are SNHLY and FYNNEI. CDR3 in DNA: TGTGCCAGCATCGACAGAAATACGCAGTATTTT. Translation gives CASIDRNTQYF.

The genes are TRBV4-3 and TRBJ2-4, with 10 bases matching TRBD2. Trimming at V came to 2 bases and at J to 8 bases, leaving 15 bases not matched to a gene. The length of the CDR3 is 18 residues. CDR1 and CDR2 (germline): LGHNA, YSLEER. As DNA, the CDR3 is TGCGCCAGCAGCCAAAAAGGGAAGCGGGAGGGGATTTGGGACATTCAGTACTTC. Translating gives CASSQKGKREGIWDIQYF.

Here the CDR3 reads CASSMGGGTDTQYF. As DNA, the CDR3 is TGTGCCAGTAGTATGGGGGGAGGCACAGATACGCAGTATTTT. The chain recombines TRBV19 with TRBJ2-3; TRBD2 might be the D (6 bases). Trimming took 3 bases from V and 1 from J, leaving 8 bases between them. This CDR3 contains 14 residues. Germline CDR1 LNHDA, CDR2 SQIVND (reference sequence).

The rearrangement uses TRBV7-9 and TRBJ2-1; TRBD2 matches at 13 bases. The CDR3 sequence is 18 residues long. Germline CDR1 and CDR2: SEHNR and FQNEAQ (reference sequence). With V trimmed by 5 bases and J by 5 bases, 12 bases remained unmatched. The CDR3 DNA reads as TGTGCCAGCAGCCCGCGGACTAGCGGGAGAGGGATGAACAATGAGCAGTTCTTC. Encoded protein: CASSPRTSGRGMNNEQFF.

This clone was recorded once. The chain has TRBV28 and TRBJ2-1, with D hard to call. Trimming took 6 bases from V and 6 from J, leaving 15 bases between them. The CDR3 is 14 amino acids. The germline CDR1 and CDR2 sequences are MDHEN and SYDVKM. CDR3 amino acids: CASSTTPDLNEQFF. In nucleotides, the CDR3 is TGTGCCAGCAGCACCACCCCAGACCTCAATGAGCAGTTCTTC.

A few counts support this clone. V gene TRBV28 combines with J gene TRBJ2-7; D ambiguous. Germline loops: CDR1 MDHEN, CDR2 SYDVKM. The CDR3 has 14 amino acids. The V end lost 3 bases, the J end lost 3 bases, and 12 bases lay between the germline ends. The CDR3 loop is CASSFADSYYEQYF. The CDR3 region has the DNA TGTGCCAGCAGTTTCGCCGACTCTTACTACGAGCAGTACTTC.

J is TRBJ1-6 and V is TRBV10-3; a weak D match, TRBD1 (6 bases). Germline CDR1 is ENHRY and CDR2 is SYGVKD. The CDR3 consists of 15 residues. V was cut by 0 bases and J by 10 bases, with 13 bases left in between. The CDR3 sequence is CAISESWAGESPLHF. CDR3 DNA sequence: TGTGCCATCAGTGAGTCGTGGGCAGGGGAGTCACCCCTCCACTTT.

The CDR3 nucleotides read TGCGCCAGCAGCCAAAAAAACAGGGTACAAGAGACCCAGTACTTC. Translation gives CASSQKNRVQETQYF. The V and J genes are TRBV4-1 and TRBJ2-5, with D perhaps TRBD1 (6 bases). V was pared by 2 bases and J by 2 bases, with 12 bases between. From germline, CDR1 is MGHRA and CDR2 YSYEKL. There are 15 residues in the CDR3.

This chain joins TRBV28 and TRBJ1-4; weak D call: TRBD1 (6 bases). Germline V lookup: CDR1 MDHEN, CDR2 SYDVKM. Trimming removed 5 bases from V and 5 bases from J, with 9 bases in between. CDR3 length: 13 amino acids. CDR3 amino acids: CASSEGGNEKLFF. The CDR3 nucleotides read TGTGCCAGCAGTGAAGGGGGAAATGAAAAACTGTTTTTT.

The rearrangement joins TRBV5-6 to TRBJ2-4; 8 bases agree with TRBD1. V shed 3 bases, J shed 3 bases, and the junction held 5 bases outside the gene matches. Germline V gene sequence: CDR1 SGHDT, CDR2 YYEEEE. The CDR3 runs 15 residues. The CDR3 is CASSWGTGYKNIQYF. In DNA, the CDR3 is TGTGCCAGCAGCTGGGGGACAGGCTACAAAAACATTCAGTACTTC.

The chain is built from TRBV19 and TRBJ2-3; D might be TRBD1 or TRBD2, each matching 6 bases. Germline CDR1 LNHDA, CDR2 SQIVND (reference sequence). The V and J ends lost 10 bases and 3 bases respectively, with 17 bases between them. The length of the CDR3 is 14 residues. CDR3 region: CATRRGGGTDTQYF. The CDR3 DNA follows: TGTGCCACCCGTCGAGGAGGGGGAACAGATACGCAGTATTTT.

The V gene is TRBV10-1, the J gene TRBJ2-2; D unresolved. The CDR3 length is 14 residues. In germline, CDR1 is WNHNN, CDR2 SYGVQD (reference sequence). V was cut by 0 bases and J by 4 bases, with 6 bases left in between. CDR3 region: CASSESGITGELFF. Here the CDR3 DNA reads TGCGCCAGCAGTGAGTCGGGGATCACCGGGGAGCTGTTTTTT.

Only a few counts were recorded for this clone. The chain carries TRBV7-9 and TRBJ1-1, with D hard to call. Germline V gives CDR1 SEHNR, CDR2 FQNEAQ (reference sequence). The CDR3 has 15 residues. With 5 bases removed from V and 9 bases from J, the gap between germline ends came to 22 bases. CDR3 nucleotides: TGTGCCAGCAGCAATCCCCAATCCCCTAGCGATAAAGCTTTCTTT. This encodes CASSNPQSPSDKAFF.